A single sample is the source of the 3 T cell receptor beta chains below, sequenced in a study of vaccination and CD4 T cells after COVID-19. TCRdb recomputed calls from the PCR reads with MiXCR, one row per CDR3 protein. The table lists 15,000 to 25,000 distinct CDR3 sequences, about 62% of them singletons. The sample consisted of CD4+ T cells from blood, taken after SARS-CoV-2 vaccination. The origin of the receptors is a human donor who had recovered from COVID-19.

V is TRBV7-3 and J is TRBJ2-3; D possibly corresponds to TRBD2 (6 bases). The CDR3 totals 15 residues. Germline CDR1 SGHTA, CDR2 FQGTGA. V lost 5 bases and J 0 bases, leaving 12 bases between the germline ends. The CDR3 nucleotides are TGTGCCAGCAGCCACGCCAGCGGGAGCACAGATACGCAGTATTTT. Protein: CASSHASGSTDTQYF.

This chain joins TRBV5-1 and TRBJ2-5, with TRBD2 as a possible D gene (5 bases). Germline CDR1 reads SGHRS; CDR2 reads YFSETQ. The CDR3 is made up of 16 amino acids. V gave up 5 bases and J gave up 1 base, with 18 bases separating them. CDR3 region: CASRRWTGLSQETQYF. CDR3 nucleotides: TGCGCCAGCAGGAGGTGGACTGGGTTAAGCCAAGAGACCCAGTACTTC.

The rearrangement uses TRBV7-9 and TRBJ2-5; D is possibly TRBD2 (5 bases). CDR1 and CDR2 from the germline V gene are SEHNR and FQNEAQ (reference sequence). The CDR3 has 14 residues. Trimming removed 6 bases from V and 1 base from J, with 12 bases in between. The CDR3 is CASSQAETQETQYF. The CDR3 DNA follows: TGTGCCAGCAGTCAAGCGGAGACCCAAGAGACCCAGTACTTC.